A selection of T cell receptor beta chains follows, all from one sample in a study of T cell repertoires in aging, cancer and after chemotherapy. Each CDR3 protein gets one entry after TCRdb re-called the multiplex PCR reads with MiXCR. The data contain about 2,900 distinct CDR3 sequences, 20% to 25% of them singletons. Sequences were obtained from blood. All receptors come from a human donor with a solid tumor. The CDR3 runs from the conserved cysteine through the conserved F or W. D genes are given only for firm matches. Clone size is not always given. Where it is, it says once, few, many or a class for expanded clones.

J gene: TRBJ2-7
V gene: TRBV5-6
D gene: TRBD1
clone size: medium-sized
CDR3 DNA: TGTGCCAGCAGTCACTGGGGACAGTCCTACGAGCAGTACTTC
CDR3 protein: CASSHWGQSYEQYF

J gene: TRBJ2-3
V gene: TRBV4-3
D gene: -
clone size: -
CDR3 DNA: TGCGCCAGCAGCCAAGAAAATGGGGGCGACGGCGATACGCAGTATTTT
CDR3 protein: CASSQENGGDGDTQYF

J gene: TRBJ1-1
V gene: TRBV6-5
D gene: -
clone size: few
CDR3 DNA: TGTGCCAGCAGTTACCCTCCAGATCCAAAAGCTTTCTTT
CDR3 protein: CASSYPPDPKAFF

J gene: TRBJ1-5
V gene: TRBV20-1
D gene: -
clone size: -
CDR3 DNA: TGCAGTGCTAGCGGGCAGGCCTTGGAGCCCCAGCATTTT
CDR3 protein: CSASGQALEPQHF

J gene: TRBJ1-2
V gene: TRBV6-2/TRBV6-3
D gene: TRBD1
clone size: -
CDR3 DNA: TGTGCCAGCAGTCCGACAGGGTCCTATGGCTACACCTTC
CDR3 protein: CASSPTGSYGYTF

J gene: TRBJ2-1
V gene: TRBV6-5
D gene: TRBD2
clone size: medium-sized
CDR3 DNA: TGTGCCAGCAGAGGGCGCGGGAGGGCCTACAATGAGCAGTTCTTC
CDR3 protein: CASRGRGRAYNEQFF

J gene: TRBJ2-7
V gene: TRBV6-5
D gene: -
clone size: medium-sized
CDR3 DNA: TGTGCCAGCAGTTACCCCCCCCGGAGAAACTACGAGCAGTACTTC
CDR3 protein: CASSYPPRRNYEQYF

J gene: TRBJ2-1
V gene: TRBV7-9
D gene: TRBD1
clone size: -
CDR3 DNA: TGTGCCAGGAGCTCGACCTCGGGACAGGGGTGGGATGAGCAGTTCTTC
CDR3 protein: CARSSTSGQGWDEQFF

J gene: TRBJ1-5
V gene: TRBV6-1
D gene: -
clone size: few
CDR3 DNA: TGTGCCAGCAGTGACGGTCTTTTGGTTCAGCCCCAGCATTTT
CDR3 protein: CASSDGLLVQPQHF

J gene: TRBJ1-4
V gene: TRBV20-1
D gene: TRBD1
clone size: few
CDR3 DNA: TGCAGTGCTAGATACCGATACAGGGGCCGGGAAAAACTGTTTTTT
CDR3 protein: CSARYRYRGREKLFF

J gene: TRBJ2-2
V gene: TRBV28
D gene: TRBD1
clone size: -
CDR3 DNA: TGTGCCAGCGGATTGACAGGGATTACCGGGGAGCTGTTTTTT
CDR3 protein: CASGLTGITGELFF

J gene: TRBJ1-2
V gene: TRBV5-1
D gene: -
clone size: -
CDR3 DNA: TGCGCCAGCAGCTTGGACCCCTCCCAGGACTACACCTTC
CDR3 protein: CASSLDPSQDYTF

J gene: TRBJ2-2
V gene: TRBV20-1
D gene: -
clone size: few
CDR3 DNA: TGCAGTGCTAGAGATCGTAGGGTAGGCACCGGGGAGCTGTTTTTT
CDR3 protein: CSARDRRVGTGELFF

J gene: TRBJ1-2
V gene: TRBV28
D gene: -
clone size: -
CDR3 DNA: TGTGCCAGCAGTCCAGAGCCCTATAACTACACCTTC
CDR3 protein: CASSPEPYNYTF

J gene: TRBJ2-7
V gene: TRBV6-5
D gene: -
clone size: large
CDR3 DNA: TGTGCCAGCAGTCCGACAGGATCCTACGAGCAGTACTTC
CDR3 protein: CASSPTGSYEQYF

J gene: TRBJ2-7
V gene: TRBV20-1
D gene: TRBD1
clone size: -
CDR3 DNA: TGCAGTGCTAGAGCGGGATATGGGTCGGGACAGGGAGTTGCAGCAGAGTACTTC
CDR3 protein: CSARAGYGSGQGVAAEYF

J gene: TRBJ1-3
V gene: TRBV19
D gene: TRBD1
clone size: few
CDR3 DNA: TGTGCCAGTAGTGGCCTGGGGACAGCTGCCGGGGACACCATATATTTT
CDR3 protein: CASSGLGTAAGDTIYF

J gene: TRBJ1-1
V gene: TRBV28
D gene: -
clone size: -
CDR3 DNA: TGTGCCAGCACTGACAGTATCAACACTGAAGCTTTCTTT
CDR3 protein: CASTDSINTEAFF

J gene: TRBJ2-5
V gene: TRBV20-1
D gene: -
clone size: -
CDR3 DNA: TGCAGTGCCGTACTGACAGGCGAAGAGACCCAGTACTTC
CDR3 protein: CSAVLTGEETQYF

J gene: TRBJ2-7
V gene: TRBV6-1
D gene: -
clone size: medium-sized
CDR3 DNA: TGTGCCAGCAGTGAACGTTACGAGCAGTACTTC
CDR3 protein: CASSERYEQYF

J gene: TRBJ1-1
V gene: TRBV11-2
D gene: -
clone size: few
CDR3 DNA: TGTGCCAGCAGCTTAGACGGGTTGGCTGAAGCTTTCTTT
CDR3 protein: CASSLDGLAEAFF

J gene: TRBJ1-2
V gene: TRBV29-1
D gene: -
clone size: large
CDR3 DNA: TGCAGCGTTGACTGGGGGGGTGGCTACACCTTC
CDR3 protein: CSVDWGGGYTF

J gene: TRBJ1-1
V gene: TRBV27
D gene: -
clone size: few
CDR3 DNA: TGTGCCAGCAGAGGATGGGTGAACACTGAAGCTTTCTTT
CDR3 protein: CASRGWVNTEAFF

J gene: TRBJ2-7
V gene: TRBV30
D gene: -
clone size: medium-sized
CDR3 DNA: TGTGCCTGGAGTGTAGGAATGGGCGGGCAGTACTTC
CDR3 protein: CAWSVGMGGQYF

J gene: TRBJ1-2
V gene: TRBV21-1
D gene: -
clone size: -
CDR3 DNA: TGTGCCAGCACTACAGCGAATGGCTACACCTTC
CDR3 protein: CASTTANGYTF

J gene: TRBJ2-2
V gene: TRBV7-6
D gene: -
clone size: -
CDR3 DNA: TGTGCCAGCAGCTTAATGGAGGCGACGAACACCGGGGAGCTGTTTTTT
CDR3 protein: CASSLMEATNTGELFF

J gene: TRBJ1-4
V gene: TRBV20-1
D gene: TRBD1
clone size: -
CDR3 DNA: TGCAGTGCTAGCGGGACAGCTAATGAAAAACTGTTTTTT
CDR3 protein: CSASGTANEKLFF

J gene: TRBJ2-3
V gene: TRBV28
D gene: -
clone size: -
CDR3 DNA: TGTGCCAGCAGTTTATGGCCGGGGGCTAGCGTATGGACAGATACGCAGTATTTT
CDR3 protein: CASSLWPGASVWTDTQYF

J gene: TRBJ2-2
V gene: TRBV6-2/TRBV6-3
D gene: -
clone size: few
CDR3 DNA: TGTGCCAGCAGTTACAGGGGGGAGAACACCGGGGAGCTGTTTTTT
CDR3 protein: CASSYRGENTGELFF

J gene: TRBJ1-2
V gene: TRBV20-1
D gene: -
clone size: medium-sized
CDR3 DNA: TGCAGTGCTAGTCCCGCAGGGCTTTATGGCTACACCTTC
CDR3 protein: CSASPAGLYGYTF

J gene: TRBJ2-3
V gene: TRBV5-1
D gene: -
clone size: few
CDR3 DNA: TGCGCCAGCAACTCACTGCGGGATACGCAGTATTTT
CDR3 protein: CASNSLRDTQYF

J gene: TRBJ2-5
V gene: TRBV6-5
D gene: -
clone size: few
CDR3 DNA: TGTGCCAGCAGTTACTCCTCCGAGACCCAGTACTTC
CDR3 protein: CASSYSSETQYF

J gene: TRBJ2-1
V gene: TRBV5-6
D gene: -
clone size: few
CDR3 DNA: TGTGCCAGCAGCTTGGGAGGTTGGTCCTACAATGAGCAGTTCTTC
CDR3 protein: CASSLGGWSYNEQFF

J gene: TRBJ2-7
V gene: TRBV14
D gene: -
clone size: -
CDR3 DNA: TGTGCCAGCAGCCAAGTACATCCTAGGAAAACCTACGAGCAGTACTTC
CDR3 protein: CASSQVHPRKTYEQYF

J gene: TRBJ2-1
V gene: TRBV6-2/TRBV6-3
D gene: TRBD2
clone size: -
CDR3 DNA: TGTGCCACCCCGGGTAGGCGGGAGAGGAACAATGAGCAGTTCTTC
CDR3 protein: CATPGRRERNNEQFF

J gene: TRBJ2-7
V gene: TRBV6-5
D gene: TRBD2
clone size: large
CDR3 DNA: TGTGCCAGCAGGCTCGGGACTAGCGGGACATACGAGCAGTACTTC
CDR3 protein: CASRLGTSGTYEQYF

J gene: TRBJ1-2
V gene: TRBV7-3
D gene: -
clone size: few
CDR3 DNA: TGTGCCAGCAGCGTCGACGGATTAGCTAACTATGGCTACACCTTC
CDR3 protein: CASSVDGLANYGYTF

J gene: TRBJ1-5
V gene: TRBV7-2
D gene: -
clone size: -
CDR3 DNA: TGTGCCAGCAGCTTAGGGGAGATCAACAATCAGCCCCAGCATTTT
CDR3 protein: CASSLGEINNQPQHF

J gene: TRBJ2-2
V gene: TRBV7-2
D gene: TRBD1
clone size: -
CDR3 DNA: TGTGCCAGCAGCACCCGACAGGGAACCGGGGAGCTGTTTTTT
CDR3 protein: CASSTRQGTGELFF

J gene: TRBJ2-1
V gene: TRBV7-9
D gene: TRBD2
clone size: -
CDR3 DNA: TGTGCCAGCAGTACTAGCGGGAGGGCCTACAGCAATGAGCAGCTCTTC
CDR3 protein: CASSTSGRAYSNEQLF

J gene: TRBJ2-1
V gene: TRBV20-1
D gene: -
clone size: few
CDR3 DNA: TGCAGTGCTAGAAACGGGGGCAATGAGCAGTTCTTC
CDR3 protein: CSARNGGNEQFF

J gene: TRBJ2-7
V gene: TRBV19
D gene: -
clone size: -
CDR3 DNA: TGTGCCAGTAGTCGACAGGTCAGCTCCTACGAGCAGTACTTC
CDR3 protein: CASSRQVSSYEQYF

J gene: TRBJ1-4
V gene: TRBV20-1
D gene: TRBD1
clone size: -
CDR3 DNA: TGCAGTGTTCTACAGGGGGCATATAATGAAAAACTGTTTTTT
CDR3 protein: CSVLQGAYNEKLFF

J gene: TRBJ2-5
V gene: TRBV7-2
D gene: -
clone size: once
CDR3 DNA: TGTGCTAGCAGCTCCACGCGGGGACCGGAGACCCAGTACTTC
CDR3 protein: CASSSTRGPETQYF

J gene: TRBJ2-4
V gene: TRBV27
D gene: -
clone size: few
CDR3 DNA: TGTGCCAGCACCAGTAGCAAAAACATTCAGTACTTC
CDR3 protein: CASTSSKNIQYF

J gene: TRBJ2-2
V gene: TRBV6-4
D gene: -
clone size: few
CDR3 DNA: TGTGCCAGCAGTGACCGAACGGCCGGGGAGCTGTTTTTT
CDR3 protein: CASSDRTAGELFF

J gene: TRBJ2-1
V gene: TRBV11-1
D gene: -
clone size: -
CDR3 DNA: TGTGCCAGCAACTCAGGGCAGGAAAAGAACAATGAGCAGTTCTTC
CDR3 protein: CASNSGQEKNNEQFF

J gene: TRBJ2-5
V gene: TRBV29-1
D gene: TRBD2
clone size: -
CDR3 DNA: TGCAGCGTGAATAGCGGGGTCGAGACCCAGTACTTC
CDR3 protein: CSVNSGVETQYF

J gene: TRBJ2-3
V gene: TRBV4-1
D gene: TRBD2
clone size: -
CDR3 DNA: TGCGCCAGCAGCCACCTAGCGGGATCCACAGATACGCAGTATTTT
CDR3 protein: CASSHLAGSTDTQYF

J gene: TRBJ2-5
V gene: TRBV7-2
D gene: TRBD2
clone size: few
CDR3 DNA: TGTGCCAGCACCCTAGCGGGAGTCGCGCAAGAGACCCAGTACTTC
CDR3 protein: CASTLAGVAQETQYF

J gene: TRBJ2-7
V gene: TRBV28
D gene: TRBD2
clone size: -
CDR3 DNA: TGTGCCAGCAGCTTAGCGGGAGGAGAGTACGAGCAGTACTTC
CDR3 protein: CASSLAGGEYEQYF

J gene: TRBJ2-7
V gene: TRBV30
D gene: -
clone size: large
CDR3 DNA: TGTGCCTGGAGTGTCCTTGGCGAGCAGTACTTC
CDR3 protein: CAWSVLGEQYF

J gene: TRBJ2-6
V gene: TRBV27
D gene: -
clone size: -
CDR3 DNA: TGTGCCACCCGAAACTCTGGGGCCAACGTCCTGACTTTC
CDR3 protein: CATRNSGANVLTF

J gene: TRBJ1-1
V gene: TRBV5-6
D gene: TRBD1
clone size: -
CDR3 DNA: TGTGCCAGCAGCGGAAACAGGGGCATGAACACTGAAGCTTTCTTT
CDR3 protein: CASSGNRGMNTEAFF

J gene: TRBJ1-1
V gene: TRBV6-5
D gene: TRBD1
clone size: -
CDR3 DNA: TGTGCCAGCAGTCCAGGGGGTCGGGGGTCCGGGGACACTGAAGCTTTCTTT
CDR3 protein: CASSPGGRGSGDTEAFF

J gene: TRBJ2-5
V gene: TRBV30
D gene: -
clone size: medium-sized
CDR3 DNA: TGTGCCTGGAGTGCAGGGACACGAGAGACCCAGTACTTC
CDR3 protein: CAWSAGTRETQYF

J gene: TRBJ2-7
V gene: TRBV5-1
D gene: TRBD1
clone size: -
CDR3 DNA: TGCGCCAGCAGGGTATCAGGGGGTGAATTCTACGAGCAGTACTTC
CDR3 protein: CASRVSGGEFYEQYF

J gene: TRBJ1-3
V gene: TRBV5-6
D gene: TRBD1
clone size: -
CDR3 DNA: TGTGCCAGCAGCCAACCGCGACAGGGGGCAATCTCTGGAAACACCATATATTTT
CDR3 protein: CASSQPRQGAISGNTIYF

J gene: TRBJ1-4
V gene: TRBV6-1
D gene: -
clone size: medium-sized
CDR3 DNA: TGTGCCAGCAGTGAAGCCTCCAAACTGTTTTTT
CDR3 protein: CASSEASKLFF